This T cell receptor (beta chain) was captured in a study of technical replicates of blood from several donors. Sequencing was performed with immunoSEQ multiplex PCR; in TCRdb, only in-frame clones are kept and a portion is missing. The data show about 82,000 clones, with over 90% seen just once and more than 0.35% held by the top ten. The CDR3 is 14 amino acids. CDR1 and CDR2 (germline): SGHRS, YFSETQ. The ends were cut back, 0 bases at V and 4 bases at J, with 11 bases in the middle. This receptor was identified in a human donor in good health. This sequence joins TRBV5-1 and TRBJ2-7, with a tentative D call TRBD1 (5 bases). Specimen: T cells isolated from PBMCs. CDR3: CASSLVQGYYEQYF. CDR3 DNA: TGCGCCAGCAGCTTGGTTCAGGGATATTACGAGCAGTACTTC.